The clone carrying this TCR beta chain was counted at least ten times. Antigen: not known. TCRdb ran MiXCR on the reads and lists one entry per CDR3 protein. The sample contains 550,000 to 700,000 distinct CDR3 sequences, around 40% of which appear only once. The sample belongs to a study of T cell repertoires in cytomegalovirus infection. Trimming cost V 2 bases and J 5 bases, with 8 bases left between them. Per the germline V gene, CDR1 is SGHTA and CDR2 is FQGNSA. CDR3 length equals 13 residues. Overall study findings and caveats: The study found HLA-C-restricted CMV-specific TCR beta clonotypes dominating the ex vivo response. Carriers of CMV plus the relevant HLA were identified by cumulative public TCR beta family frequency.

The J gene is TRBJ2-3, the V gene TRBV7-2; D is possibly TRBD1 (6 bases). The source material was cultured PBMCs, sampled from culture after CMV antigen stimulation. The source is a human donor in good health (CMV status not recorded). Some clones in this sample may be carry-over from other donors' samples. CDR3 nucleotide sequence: TGTGCCAGCAGCTTAAACAGGGTAGATACGCAGTATTTT. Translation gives CASSLNRVDTQYF.